What follows describes a single T cell receptor (beta chain). Its specific antigen is unknown. No base quality information exists; no much larger clone differs at one position. The immunoSEQ Assay, a bias-controlled multiplex PCR, was used to amplify TCRbeta CDR3 regions from genomic DNA. In the authors' own workflow: Nucleated cell counts per sample were estimated from amplification of reference gene primers within the assay. To quantify the absolute abundance of each unique TCRbeta CDR3 rearrangement, sequence reads were collapsed and filtered. For each sample, productive Simpson clonality was calculated as the square root of Simpson's diversity index over productive rearrangements. Sourced from immuneACCESS, this table was stored by TCRdb with only in-frame sequences that have V and J called. A share of the clones is absent; for the studies checked, an unresolved V gene accounts for under half, and the remainder has no known explanation. The V and J calls and the clone size are those of that table, but D and trimming were determined from the DNA. This sample comprises around 140,000 clones, 65% to 90% of them detected only once. Jointly, the top ten make up more than 8% of the sample.

Each collaborating institution followed its own protocols to collect whole blood in K2EDTA tubes. For TCRbeta analysis, collaborator samples were shipped as frozen whole blood, as isolated PBMCs, or as DNA extracted from either sample type. This specimen comes from a study of blood T cell repertoires in COVID-19 (dated by TCRdb to about 2020). For the wider study: Samples covering the acute and convalescent phases of COVID-19 were provided by collaborators in the United States, Italy and Spain. The prospective study material was composed of cDNA or gDNA derived from T cells, B-cell-depleted T cells, or PBMCs. Deeply sampled blood TCRbeta repertoires from subjects exposed to, actively infected with, or recovered from COVID-19 were included in the dataset. A freely available public database, intended as a resource for researchers studying the immune response to SARS-CoV-2, is where the repertoires were released. The samples were drawn from the first 160 participants of the ongoing ImmuneRACE study and from 1,254 subjects provided by 6 global collaborators. A de-identified subject ID, COVID-19 status, age in years and sex were almost always included in the sample metadata. HLA class I and class II types, where available, came from metadata supplied by the sample provider rather than from assay-based typing.

Beyond this particular receptor, the publication reports: The amount of clinical and demographic metadata varied by source and participant and was provided uncurated.

This clonotype was sampled from a human donor in a cohort sampled during active COVID-19. Sequenced sample: peripheral blood.

The sequenced DNA is TGTGCCACCCAGGGCCTAGGCCTCTACAATGAGCAGTTCTTC. Its translation reads: CATQGLGLYNEQFF. Rearrangement joined TRBV10-3 to TRBJ2-1; the D gene is possibly TRBD1, with 5 bases matching. The CDR3 sequence holds 14 residues, the cysteine and phenylalanine included. Only the CDR3 DNA stays, 42 bases, in frame from base 1. The trim is 10 bases for V and 3 bases for J, with a gap of 16 bases between the germline ends. CDR1 and CDR2 (ENHRY, SYGVKD) derive from the germline V gene.